The present entry profiles one T cell receptor beta chain with its context. This sample is part of a study of blood T cell repertoires in COVID-19. Across the study: Donors in the United States, Italy and Spain gave samples during acute or convalescent COVID-19. T cells, B-cell-depleted T cells, or PBMCs supplied cDNA or gDNA.

How the authors handled the data: Reference gene primers were amplified, and this amplification served to estimate nucleated cell counts. TCRdb keeps only in-frame clones here, not all; method: immunoSEQ multiplex PCR. That table furnishes V, J and clone size, whereas the DNA furnished D and trimming. The data contain 250,000 to 300,000 clones, around four fifths of them seen just once; the ten biggest clones take up around 4.2%. This CDR3 region has 15 residues. V shed 3 bases and J shed 0 bases, with 6 bases lying between them. Germline V gives CDR1 PRHDT, CDR2 FYEKMQ (reference sequence). The sequenced sample consisted of peripheral blood. This TCR was recovered from a man between 60 and 75 years old with acute or convalescent COVID-19. The V gene is TRBV13, the J gene TRBJ2-6; D gene unclear. This chain's CDR3 is CASSFVRSGANVLTF. CDR3 DNA sequence: TGTGCCAGCAGCTTCGTCCGCTCTGGGGCCAACGTCCTGACTTTC. The full variable domain, in which reference TRBV13 and TRBJ2-6 provide the parts outside the CDR3, is AAGVIQSPRHLIKEKRETATLKCYPIPRHDTVYWYQQGPGQDPQFLISFYEKMQSDKGSIPDRFSAQQFSDYHSELNMSSLELGDSALYFCASSFVRSGANVLTFGAGSRLTVL.